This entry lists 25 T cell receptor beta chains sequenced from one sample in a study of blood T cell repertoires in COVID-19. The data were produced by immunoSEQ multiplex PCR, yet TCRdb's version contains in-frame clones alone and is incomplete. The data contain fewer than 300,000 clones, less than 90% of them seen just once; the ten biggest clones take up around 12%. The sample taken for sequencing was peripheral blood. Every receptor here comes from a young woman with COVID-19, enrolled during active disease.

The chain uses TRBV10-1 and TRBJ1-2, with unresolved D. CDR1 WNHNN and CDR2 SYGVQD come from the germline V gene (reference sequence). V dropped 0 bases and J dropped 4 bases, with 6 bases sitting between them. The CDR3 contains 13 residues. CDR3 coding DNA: TGCGCCAGCAGTGAGTCTGGCAGCTATGGCTACACCTTC. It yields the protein CASSESGSYGYTF.

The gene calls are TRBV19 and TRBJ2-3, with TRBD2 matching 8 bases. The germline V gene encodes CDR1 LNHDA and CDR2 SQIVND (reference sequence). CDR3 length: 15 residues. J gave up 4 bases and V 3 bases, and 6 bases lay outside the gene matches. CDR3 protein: CASSMSPGGPDTQYF. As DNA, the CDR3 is TGTGCCAGTAGTATGTCTCCGGGGGGGCCAGATACGCAGTATTTT.

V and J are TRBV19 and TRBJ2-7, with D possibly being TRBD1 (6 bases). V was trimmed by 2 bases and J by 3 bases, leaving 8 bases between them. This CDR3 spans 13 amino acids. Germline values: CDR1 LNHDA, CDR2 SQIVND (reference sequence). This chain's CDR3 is CASSIRQDYEQYF. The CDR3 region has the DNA TGTGCCAGTAGTATACGACAGGACTACGAGCAGTACTTC.

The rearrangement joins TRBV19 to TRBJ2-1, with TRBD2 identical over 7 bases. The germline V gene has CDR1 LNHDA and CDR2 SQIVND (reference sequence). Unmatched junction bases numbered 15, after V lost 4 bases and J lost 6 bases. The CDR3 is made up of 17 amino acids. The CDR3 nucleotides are TGTGCCAGTAGTAGACGACCGCTAGCGGTGCGCGGCAATGAGCAGTTCTTC. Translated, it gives CASSRRPLAVRGNEQFF.

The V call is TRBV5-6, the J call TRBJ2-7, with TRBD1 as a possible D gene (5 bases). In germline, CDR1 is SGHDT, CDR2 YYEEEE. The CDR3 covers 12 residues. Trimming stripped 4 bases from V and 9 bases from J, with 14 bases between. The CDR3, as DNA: TGTGCCAGCAGCAAGGGGCCTCAGGGGCAGTACTTC. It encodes CASSKGPQGQYF.

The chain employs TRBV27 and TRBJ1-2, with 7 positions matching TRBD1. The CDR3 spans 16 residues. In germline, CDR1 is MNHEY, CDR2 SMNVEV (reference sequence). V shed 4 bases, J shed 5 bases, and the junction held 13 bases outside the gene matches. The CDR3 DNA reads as TGTGCCAGCAGTTCCGGCGCTTGGACAGGAAAGTATGGCTACACCTTC. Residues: CASSSGAWTGKYGYTF.

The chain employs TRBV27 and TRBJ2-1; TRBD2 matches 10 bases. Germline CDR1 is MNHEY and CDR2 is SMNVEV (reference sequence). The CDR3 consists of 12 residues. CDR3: CGAGGPDNEQFF. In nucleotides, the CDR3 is TGTGGAGCGGGGGGGCCGGATAATGAGCAGTTCTTC.

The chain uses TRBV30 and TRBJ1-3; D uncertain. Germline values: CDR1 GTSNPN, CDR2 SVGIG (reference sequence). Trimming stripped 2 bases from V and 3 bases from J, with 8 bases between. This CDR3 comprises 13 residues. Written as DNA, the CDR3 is TGTGCCTGGAGTCGATCAGGTGGAAACACCATATATTTT. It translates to CAWSRSGGNTIYF.

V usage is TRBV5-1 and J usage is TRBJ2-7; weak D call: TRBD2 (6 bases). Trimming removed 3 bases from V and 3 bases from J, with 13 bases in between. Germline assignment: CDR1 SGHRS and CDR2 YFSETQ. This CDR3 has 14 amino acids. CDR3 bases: TGCGCCAGCAGCTCGGGGCCGGAGGGCTACGAGCAGTACTTC. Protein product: CASSSGPEGYEQYF. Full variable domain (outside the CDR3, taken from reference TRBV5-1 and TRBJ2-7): KAGVTQTPRYLIKTRGQQVTLSCSPISGHRSVSWYQQTPGQGLQFLFEYFSETQRNKGNFPGRFSGRQFSNSRSEMNVSTLELGDSALYLCASSSGPEGYEQYFGPGTRLTVT.

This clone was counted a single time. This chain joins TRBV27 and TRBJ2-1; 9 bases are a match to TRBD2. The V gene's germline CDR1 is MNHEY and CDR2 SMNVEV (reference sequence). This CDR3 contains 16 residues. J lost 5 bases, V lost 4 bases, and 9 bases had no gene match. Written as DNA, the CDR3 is TGTGCCAGCAGTTCCATTAGCGGGGGCAACCACAATGAGCAGTTCTTC. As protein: CASSSISGGNHNEQFF.

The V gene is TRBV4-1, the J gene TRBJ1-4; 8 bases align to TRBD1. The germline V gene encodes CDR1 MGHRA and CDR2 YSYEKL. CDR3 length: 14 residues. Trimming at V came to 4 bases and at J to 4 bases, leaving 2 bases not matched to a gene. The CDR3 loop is CASSLTGGNEKLFF. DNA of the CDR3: TGCGCCAGCAGCCTCACAGGGGGTAATGAAAAACTGTTTTTT.

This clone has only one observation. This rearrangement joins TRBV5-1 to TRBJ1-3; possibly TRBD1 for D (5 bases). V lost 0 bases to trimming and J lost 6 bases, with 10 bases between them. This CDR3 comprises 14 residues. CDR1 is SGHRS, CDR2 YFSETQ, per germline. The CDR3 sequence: CASSLGQIENTIYF. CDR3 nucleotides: TGCGCCAGCAGCTTGGGACAGATCGAAAACACCATATATTTT.

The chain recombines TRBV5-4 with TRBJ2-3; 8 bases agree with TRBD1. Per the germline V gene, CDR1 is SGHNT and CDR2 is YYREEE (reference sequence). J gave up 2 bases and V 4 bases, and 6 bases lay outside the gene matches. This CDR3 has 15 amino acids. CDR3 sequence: CASSRDRGFTDTQYF. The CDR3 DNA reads TGTGCCAGCAGCCGCGACAGGGGATTCACAGATACGCAGTATTTT.

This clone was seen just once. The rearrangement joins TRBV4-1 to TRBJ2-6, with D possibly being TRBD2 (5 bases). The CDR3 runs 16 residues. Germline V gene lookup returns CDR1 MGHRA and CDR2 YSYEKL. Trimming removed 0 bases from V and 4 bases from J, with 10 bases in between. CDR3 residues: CASSQDEGKGANVLTF. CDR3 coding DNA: TGCGCCAGCAGCCAAGATGAGGGTAAGGGGGCCAACGTCCTGACTTTC.

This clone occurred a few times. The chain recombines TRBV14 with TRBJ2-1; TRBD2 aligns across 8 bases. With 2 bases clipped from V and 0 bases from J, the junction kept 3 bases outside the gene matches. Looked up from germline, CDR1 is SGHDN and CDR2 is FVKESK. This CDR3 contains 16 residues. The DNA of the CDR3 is TGTGCCAGCAGCCAACGTCTAGCGGGCTCCTACAATGAGCAGTTCTTC. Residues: CASSQRLAGSYNEQFF.

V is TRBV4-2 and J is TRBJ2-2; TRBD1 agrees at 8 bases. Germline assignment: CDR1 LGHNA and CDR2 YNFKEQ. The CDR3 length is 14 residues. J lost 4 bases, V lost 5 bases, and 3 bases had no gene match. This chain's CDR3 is CASSYRGSTGELFF. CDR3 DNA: TGTGCCAGCAGCTACAGGGGGAGCACCGGGGAGCTGTTTTTT.

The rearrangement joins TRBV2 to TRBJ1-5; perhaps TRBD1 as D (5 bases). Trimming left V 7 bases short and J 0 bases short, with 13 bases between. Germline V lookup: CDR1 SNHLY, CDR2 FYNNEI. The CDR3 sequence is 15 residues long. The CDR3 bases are TGTGCCAGCACCCGAGGACATTATAGCAATCAGCCCCAGCATTTT. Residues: CASTRGHYSNQPQHF.

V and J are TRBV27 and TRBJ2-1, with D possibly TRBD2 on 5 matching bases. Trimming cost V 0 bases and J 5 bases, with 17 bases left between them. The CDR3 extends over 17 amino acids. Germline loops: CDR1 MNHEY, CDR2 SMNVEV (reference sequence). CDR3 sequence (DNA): TGTGCCAGCAGTTTATCGCCTTGGACTGTCGGTAACAATGAGCAGTTCTTC. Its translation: CASSLSPWTVGNNEQFF.

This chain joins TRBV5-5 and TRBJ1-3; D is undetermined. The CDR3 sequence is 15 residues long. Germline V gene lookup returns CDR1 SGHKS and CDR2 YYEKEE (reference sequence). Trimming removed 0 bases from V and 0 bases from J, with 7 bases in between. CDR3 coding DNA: TGTGCCAGCAGCTTGGATACACGCTCTGGAAACACCATATATTTT. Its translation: CASSLDTRSGNTIYF.

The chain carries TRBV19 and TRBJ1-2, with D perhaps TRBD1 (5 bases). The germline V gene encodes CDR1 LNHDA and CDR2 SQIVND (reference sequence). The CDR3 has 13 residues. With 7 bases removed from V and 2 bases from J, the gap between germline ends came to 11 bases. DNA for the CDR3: TGTGCCAGTAACCCGACAGAAAACTATGGCTACACCTTC. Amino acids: CASNPTENYGYTF.

CDR3 nucleotides: TGTGCCAGCACCCTGCAGCTTACAACGGTTTCCGGGGATGGCTACACCTTC. It specifies CASTLQLTTVSGDGYTF. The V call is TRBV11-2, the J call TRBJ1-2; D is unresolved. The germline V and J ends were trimmed by 7 bases and 6 bases, with 27 bases remaining between them. In germline, CDR1 is SGHAT, CDR2 FQNNGV. This CDR3 has 17 residues.

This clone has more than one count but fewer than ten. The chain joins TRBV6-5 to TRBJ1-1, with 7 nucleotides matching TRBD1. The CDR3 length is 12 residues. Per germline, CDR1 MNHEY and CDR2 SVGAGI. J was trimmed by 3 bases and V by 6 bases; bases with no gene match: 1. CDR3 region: CASSQGDTEAFF. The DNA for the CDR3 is TGTGCCAGCAGCCAGGGGGACACTGAAGCTTTCTTT.

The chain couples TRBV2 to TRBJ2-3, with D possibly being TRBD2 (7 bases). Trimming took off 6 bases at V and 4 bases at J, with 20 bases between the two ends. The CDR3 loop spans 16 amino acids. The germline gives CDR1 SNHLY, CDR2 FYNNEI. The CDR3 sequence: CASRTGRGVFADTQYF. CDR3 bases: TGTGCCAGCAGAACTGGGAGGGGGGTTTTTGCAGATACGCAGTATTTT.

The CDR3 nucleotides are TGTGCCAGCAGCCCACCCAGCGGGGGGGCCGGAGAGACCCAGTACTTC. It encodes CASSPPSGGAGETQYF. J is TRBJ2-5 and V is TRBV7-9; 10 bases match TRBD2. The CDR3 covers 16 residues. CDR1 is SEHNR, CDR2 FQNEAQ, per germline (reference sequence). The V gene end was trimmed by 5 bases and the J gene end by 4 bases; junction bases not matched to a gene: 10.

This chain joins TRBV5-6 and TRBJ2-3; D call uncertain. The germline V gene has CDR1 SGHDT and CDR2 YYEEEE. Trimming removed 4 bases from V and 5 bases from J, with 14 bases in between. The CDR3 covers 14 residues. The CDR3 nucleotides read TGTGCCAGCAGCCTGGGCTGGTCGGGAGATACGCAGTATTTT. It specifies CASSLGWSGDTQYF.